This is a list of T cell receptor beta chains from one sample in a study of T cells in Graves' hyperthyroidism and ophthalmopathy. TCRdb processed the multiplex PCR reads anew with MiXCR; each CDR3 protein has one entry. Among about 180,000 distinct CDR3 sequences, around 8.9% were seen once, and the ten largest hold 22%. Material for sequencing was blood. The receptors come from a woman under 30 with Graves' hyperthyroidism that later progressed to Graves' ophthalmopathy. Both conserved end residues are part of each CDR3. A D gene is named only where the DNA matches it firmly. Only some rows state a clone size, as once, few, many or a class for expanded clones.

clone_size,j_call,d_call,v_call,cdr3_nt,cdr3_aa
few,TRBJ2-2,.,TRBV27,TGTGCCAGCAGTATCCTCGCGACGGGGGAGCTGTTTTTT,CASSILATGELFF
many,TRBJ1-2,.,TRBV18,TGTGCCAGCTCACCACCGTCAGAGTCCTATGGCTACACCTTC,CASSPPSESYGYTF
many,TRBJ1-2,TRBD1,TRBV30,TGTGCCTGGAGTCTCACCGGGACAGGGATCGGCTACACCTTC,CAWSLTGTGIGYTF
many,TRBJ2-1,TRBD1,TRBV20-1,TGCAGTGCTAGAGGGGCCGACAGGGGGGTTGGCGATGAGCAGTTCTTC,CSARGADRGVGDEQFF
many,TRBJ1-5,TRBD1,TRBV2,TGTGCCAGCACCCCCCGGACAGGGGGGAATCAGCCCCAGCATTTT,CASTPRTGGNQPQHF
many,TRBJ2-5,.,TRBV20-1,TGCAGTGCTAGAGGGGGCAGTTGGGAGACCCAGTACTTC,CSARGGSWETQYF
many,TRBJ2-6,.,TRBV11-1,TGTGCCAGCAGCTTTGGGGAGTTTGGGGCCAACGTCCTGACTTTC,CASSFGEFGANVLTF
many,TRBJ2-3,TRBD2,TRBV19,TGTGCCAGTAGTATATGGGGCGGGGGTAGCACAGATACGCAGTATTTT,CASSIWGGGSTDTQYF
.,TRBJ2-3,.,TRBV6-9,TGTGCCAGCAGTAATTACTTTGTTCTGCAGTATTTT,CASSNYFVLQYF
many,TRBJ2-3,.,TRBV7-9,TGTGCCAGCAGCCCACGATCGGGAAGGAGGACAGATACGCAGTATTTT,CASSPRSGRRTDTQYF
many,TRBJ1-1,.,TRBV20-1,TGCAGTGCCCCCTCGACGGCTTTCATGAACACTGAAGCTTTCTTT,CSAPSTAFMNTEAFF
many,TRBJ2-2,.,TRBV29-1,TGCAGCGTTTACGGGTTCCGAGGGACCGGGGAGCTGTTTTTT,CSVYGFRGTGELFF
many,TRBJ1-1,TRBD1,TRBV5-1,TGCGCCAGCAGCGGCACAGGGGGGGACACTGAAGCTTTCTTT,CASSGTGGDTEAFF
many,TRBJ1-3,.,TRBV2,TGTGCCAGCAACATACTCGTCAGGGGCGAAGAGGAAGGAGTGGGAAACACCATATATTTT,CASNILVRGEEEGVGNTIYF
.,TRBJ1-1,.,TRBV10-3,TGCGCCATCAGAACAGAAAGGAGCACTGAAGCTTTCTTT,CAIRTERSTEAFF
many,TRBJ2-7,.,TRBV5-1,TGTGCCAGCAGCTTAGCCTACGAGCAGTACTTC,CASSLAYEQYF
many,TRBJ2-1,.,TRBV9,TGTGCCAGCGACCCCGGCCTAGCGAATTCTGGTGAGCAGTTCTTC,CASDPGLANSGEQFF
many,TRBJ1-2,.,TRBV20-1,TGCAGTGCTAGGATACAGGGTATGGACACCTTC,CSARIQGMDTF
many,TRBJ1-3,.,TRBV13,TGTGCCAGCAGCCCCCGTCCCCTTCGGCTCAATGGAAACACCATATATTTT,CASSPRPLRLNGNTIYF
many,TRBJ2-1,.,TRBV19,TGTGCCAGTAGTATCGGAGGAGGGGATGAGCAGTTCTTC,CASSIGGGDEQFF
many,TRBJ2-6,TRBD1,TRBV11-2,TGTGCCAGCAGCGGACAGGGCTCTGGGGCCAACGTCCTGACTTTC,CASSGQGSGANVLTF
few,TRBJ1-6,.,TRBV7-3,TGTGCCAGCAGCTTAACGAGGAACTCCTATAATTCACCCCTCCACTTT,CASSLTRNSYNSPLHF
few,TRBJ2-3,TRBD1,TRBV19,TGTGCCAGTAGTTCGGACAGGTACACAGATACGCAGTATTTT,CASSSDRYTDTQYF
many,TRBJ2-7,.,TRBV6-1,TGTGCCAGCACCGAAAGTGTGGGGCCTATCTACGAGCAGTACTTC,CASTESVGPIYEQYF
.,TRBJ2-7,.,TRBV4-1,TGCGCCAGCAGCCAATCGCAGGGGAATCTATACGAGCAGTACTTC,CASSQSQGNLYEQYF
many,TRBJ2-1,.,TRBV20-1,TGCAGTGCTAGACCCCCATCTCCCTCCTACAATGAGCAGTTCTTC,CSARPPSPSYNEQFF
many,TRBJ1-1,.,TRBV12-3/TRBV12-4,TGTGCCAGCAGCTACCGACACCTAGAAGCTTTCTTT,CASSYRHLEAFF
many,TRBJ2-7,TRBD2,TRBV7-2,TGTGCCAGCAGCTTTGGTCTTGGTATGGGACTAAGCTCCTACGAGCAGTACTTC,CASSFGLGMGLSSYEQYF
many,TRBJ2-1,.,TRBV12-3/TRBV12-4,TGTGCCGTCAGTATCGGGAGCTCCTACAATGAGCAGTTCTTC,CAVSIGSSYNEQFF
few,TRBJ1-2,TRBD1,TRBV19,TGTGCCAGTAGTGGAACCGGGACAGGGAGGAAAGGGGGCTACACCTTC,CASSGTGTGRKGGYTF
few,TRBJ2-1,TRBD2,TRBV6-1,TGTGCCAGCAGAACCTCCCCGGGAGGCTACAATGAGCAGTTCTTC,CASRTSPGGYNEQFF
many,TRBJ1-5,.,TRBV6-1,TGTGCCAGCAGTCTCAAGGCGACAGGCCTTAGCAATCAGCCCCAGCATTTT,CASSLKATGLSNQPQHF
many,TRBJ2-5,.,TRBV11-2,TGTGCCAGCAGCCGGACGGTGGGGGAGACCCAGTACTTC,CASSRTVGETQYF
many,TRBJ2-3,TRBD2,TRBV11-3,TGTGCCAGCAGCGAACTAGCGGGAACCACAGATACGCAGTATTTT,CASSELAGTTDTQYF
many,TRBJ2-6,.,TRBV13,TGTGCCAGCCGCTCCGGGGCGACGCTTAGGCCTGGGGCCAACGTCCTGACTTTC,CASRSGATLRPGANVLTF
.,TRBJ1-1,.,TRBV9,TGTGCCAGCAGCGTCTCCGCGGGTTCGAACACTGGAGCTTTCTTT,CASSVSAGSNTGAFF
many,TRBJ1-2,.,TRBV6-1,TGTGCCAGCAGTGAGAAGACAGGCCCTAACTATGGCTACACCTTC,CASSEKTGPNYGYTF
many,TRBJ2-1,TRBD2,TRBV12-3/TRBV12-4,TGTGCCAGCAGTTTGGCCGGCGGGGGGGGGGACAATGAGCAGTTCTTC,CASSLAGGGGDNEQFF
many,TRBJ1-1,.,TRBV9,TGTGCCAGCAGCCCATCTATGCGGCTCACTGAAGCTTTCTTT,CASSPSMRLTEAFF
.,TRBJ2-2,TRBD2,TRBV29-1,TGCAGCGTGACGGGAGGGCCGGGCGGGGAGCTGTCTTTT,CSVTGGPGGELSF
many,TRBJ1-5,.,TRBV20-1,TGCAGTGCTGAGATCTCGGGGGTCAATCAGCCCCAGCATTTT,CSAEISGVNQPQHF
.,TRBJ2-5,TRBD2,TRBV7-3,TGTGCCAGCGGGGTACCGGGACTAGCGGGAACGCTAGAAGAGACCCAGTACTTC,CASGVPGLAGTLEETQYF
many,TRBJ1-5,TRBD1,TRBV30,TGTGCCCAGTCGACAGGGGATCAGCCCCAGCATTTT,CAQSTGDQPQHF
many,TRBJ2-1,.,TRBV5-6,TGTGCCAGCAGCTTGTTCCGTTTTTCCTACAATGAGCAGTTCTTC,CASSLFRFSYNEQFF
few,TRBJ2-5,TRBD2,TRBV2,TGTGCCAGCAGTGACGGCGGGGGGACTGGTGAGACCCAGTACTTC,CASSDGGGTGETQYF
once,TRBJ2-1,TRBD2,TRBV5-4,TGTGCCAGCAGCCCCGAACCGGGACTAGCGACTCGCTCCTACAATGAGCAGTTCTTC,CASSPEPGLATRSYNEQFF
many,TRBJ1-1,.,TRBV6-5,TGTGCCAGCAGTTACGGGGCAGTGAACACTGAAGCTTTCTTT,CASSYGAVNTEAFF
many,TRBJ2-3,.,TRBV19,TGTGCCAGTAGTGTGTCGACAGATACGCAGTATTTT,CASSVSTDTQYF
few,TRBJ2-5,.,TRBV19,TGTGCCAGTAGCTACAGGGCAAGGGAGACCCAGTACTTC,CASSYRARETQYF
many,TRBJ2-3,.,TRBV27,TGTGCCAGCAGGGTGACCAGGTTGGGGCGTACAGATACGCAGTATTTT,CASRVTRLGRTDTQYF
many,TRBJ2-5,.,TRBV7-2,TGTGCCAGCAGCTTATTCCCCAATTTTTTGGGGACCCAGTACTTC,CASSLFPNFLGTQYF
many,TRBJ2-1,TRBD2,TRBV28,TGTGCCAGCAGTTTATCCGGGGGGGCCGCTGAGCAGTTCTTC,CASSLSGGAAEQFF
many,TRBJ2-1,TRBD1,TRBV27,TGTGCCAGCAGTCCCACCTCCCCGGGACAGAAGTACAATGAGCAGTTCTTC,CASSPTSPGQKYNEQFF
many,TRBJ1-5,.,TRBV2,TGTGCCAGCAGCCAGGACCGGCCCAATCAGCCCCAGCATTTT,CASSQDRPNQPQHF
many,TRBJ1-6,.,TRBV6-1,TGTGCCAGCAGGTCAGAATATAATTCACCCCTCCACTTT,CASRSEYNSPLHF
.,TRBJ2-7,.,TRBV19,TGTGCCAGTAGTGCCTCAGGGGCTTACGAGCAGTACTTC,CASSASGAYEQYF
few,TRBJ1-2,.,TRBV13,TGTGCCAGCAGCTTAGGGGGGACAACTAACTATGGCTACACCTTC,CASSLGGTTNYGYTF
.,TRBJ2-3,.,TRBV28,TGTGCCAGCAGTTTATCTAGCCGGAGAGATACGCAGTATTTT,CASSLSSRRDTQYF
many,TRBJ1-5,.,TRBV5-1,TGCGCCAGCAGCTTGGGGTCAGGGTATGATCAGCCCCAGCATTTT,CASSLGSGYDQPQHF
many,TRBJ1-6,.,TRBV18,TGTGCCAGCTCACCACGTCCGGGGCTAGATAATTCACCCCTCCACTTT,CASSPRPGLDNSPLHF